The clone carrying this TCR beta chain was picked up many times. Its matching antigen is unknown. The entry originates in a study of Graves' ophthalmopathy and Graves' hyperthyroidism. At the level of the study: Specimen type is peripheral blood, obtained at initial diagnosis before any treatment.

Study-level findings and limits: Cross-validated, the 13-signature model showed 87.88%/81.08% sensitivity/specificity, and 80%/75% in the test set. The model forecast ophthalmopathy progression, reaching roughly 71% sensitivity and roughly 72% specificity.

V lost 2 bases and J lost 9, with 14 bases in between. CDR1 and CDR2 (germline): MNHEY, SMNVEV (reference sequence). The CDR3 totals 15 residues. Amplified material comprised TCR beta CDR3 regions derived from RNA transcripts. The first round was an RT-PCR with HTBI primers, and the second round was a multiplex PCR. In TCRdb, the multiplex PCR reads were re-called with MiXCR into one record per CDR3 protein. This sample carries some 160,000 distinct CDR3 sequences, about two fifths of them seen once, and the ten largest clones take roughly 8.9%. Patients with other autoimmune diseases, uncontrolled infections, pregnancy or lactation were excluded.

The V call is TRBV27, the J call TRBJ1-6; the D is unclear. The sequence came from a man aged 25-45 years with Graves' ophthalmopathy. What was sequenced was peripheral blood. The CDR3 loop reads CASSLVPTGSSPLHF. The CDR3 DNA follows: TGTGCCAGCAGTTTAGTTCCCACCGGGAGTTCACCCCTCCACTTT.